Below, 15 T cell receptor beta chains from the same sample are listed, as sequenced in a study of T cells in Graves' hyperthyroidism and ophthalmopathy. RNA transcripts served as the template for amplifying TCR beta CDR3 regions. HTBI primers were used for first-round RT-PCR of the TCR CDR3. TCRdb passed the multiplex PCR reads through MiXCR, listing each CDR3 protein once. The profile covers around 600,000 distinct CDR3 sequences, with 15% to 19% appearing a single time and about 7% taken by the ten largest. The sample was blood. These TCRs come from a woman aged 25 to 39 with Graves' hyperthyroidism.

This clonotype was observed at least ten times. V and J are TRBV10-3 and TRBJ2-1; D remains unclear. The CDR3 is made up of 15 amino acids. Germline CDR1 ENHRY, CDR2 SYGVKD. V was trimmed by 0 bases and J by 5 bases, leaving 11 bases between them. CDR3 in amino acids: CAISESKGGHNEQFF. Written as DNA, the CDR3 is TGTGCCATCAGTGAGTCGAAGGGTGGGCACAATGAGCAGTTCTTC.

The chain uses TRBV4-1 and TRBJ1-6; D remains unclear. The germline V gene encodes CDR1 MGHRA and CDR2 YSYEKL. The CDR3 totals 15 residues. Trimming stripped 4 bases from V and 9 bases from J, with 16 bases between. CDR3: CASSRDTGSGSPLHF. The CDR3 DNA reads TGCGCCAGCAGCCGAGACACCGGTTCGGGTTCACCCCTCCACTTT.

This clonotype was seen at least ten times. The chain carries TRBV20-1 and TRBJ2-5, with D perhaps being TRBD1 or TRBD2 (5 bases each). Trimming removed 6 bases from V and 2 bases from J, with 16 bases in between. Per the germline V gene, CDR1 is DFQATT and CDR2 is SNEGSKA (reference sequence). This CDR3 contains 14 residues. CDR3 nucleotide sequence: TGCAGTGCCCCCCGGGACCCGGGACAAGAGACCCAGTACTTC. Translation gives CSAPRDPGQETQYF.

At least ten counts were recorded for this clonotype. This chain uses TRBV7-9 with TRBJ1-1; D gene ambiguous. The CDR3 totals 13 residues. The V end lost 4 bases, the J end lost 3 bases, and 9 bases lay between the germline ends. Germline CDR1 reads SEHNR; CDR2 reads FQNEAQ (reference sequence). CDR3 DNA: TGTGCCAGCAGCTATGTAGGCGACACTGAAGCTTTCTTT. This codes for CASSYVGDTEAFF.

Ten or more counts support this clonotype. DNA of the CDR3: TGTGCCAGCTCGGGGGGGACAGGCTATGGCTACACCTTC. Translation gives CASSGGTGYGYTF. The chain uses TRBV7-8 and TRBJ1-2; 8 nucleotides align to TRBD1. Trimming cost V 8 bases and J 4 bases; bases outside gene matches: 6. CDR3 length equals 13 residues. Germline CDR1 reads SGHVS; CDR2 reads FQNEAQ. Complete variable domain (other parts from reference TRBV7-8 and TRBJ1-2): GAGVSQSPRYKVAKRGQDVALRCDPISGHVSLFWYQQALGQGPEFLTYFQNEAQLDKSGLPSDRFFAERPEGSVSTLKIQRTQQEDSAVYLCASSGGTGYGYTFGSGTRLTVV.

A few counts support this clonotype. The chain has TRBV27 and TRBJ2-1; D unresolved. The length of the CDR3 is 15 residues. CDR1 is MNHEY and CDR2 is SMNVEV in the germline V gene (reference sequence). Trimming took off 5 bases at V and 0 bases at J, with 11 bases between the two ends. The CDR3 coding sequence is TGTGCCAGCAGTCCGGGCATAGTCTCCTACAATGAGCAGTTCTTC. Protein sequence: CASSPGIVSYNEQFF.

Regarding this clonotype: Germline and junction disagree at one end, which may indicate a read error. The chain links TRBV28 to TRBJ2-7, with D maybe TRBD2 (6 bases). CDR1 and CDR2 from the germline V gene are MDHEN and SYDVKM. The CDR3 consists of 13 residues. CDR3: CASTLGSTYEQCF. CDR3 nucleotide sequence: TGTGCCAGCACCCTCGGGAGCACCTACGAGCAGTGCTTC.

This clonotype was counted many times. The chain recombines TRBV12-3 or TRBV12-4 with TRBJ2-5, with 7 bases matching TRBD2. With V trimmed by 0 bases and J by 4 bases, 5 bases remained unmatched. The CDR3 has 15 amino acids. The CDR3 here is CASSLAGQRGETQYF. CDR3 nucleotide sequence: TGTGCCAGCAGTTTAGCCGGCCAGCGGGGAGAGACCCAGTACTTC.

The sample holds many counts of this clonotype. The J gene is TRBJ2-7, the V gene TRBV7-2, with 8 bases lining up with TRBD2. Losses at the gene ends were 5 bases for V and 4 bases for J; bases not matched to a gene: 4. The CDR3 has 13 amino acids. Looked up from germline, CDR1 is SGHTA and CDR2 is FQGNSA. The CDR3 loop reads CASSRTSLYEQYF. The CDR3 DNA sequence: TGTGCCAGCAGCCGGACTAGCCTTTACGAGCAGTACTTC.

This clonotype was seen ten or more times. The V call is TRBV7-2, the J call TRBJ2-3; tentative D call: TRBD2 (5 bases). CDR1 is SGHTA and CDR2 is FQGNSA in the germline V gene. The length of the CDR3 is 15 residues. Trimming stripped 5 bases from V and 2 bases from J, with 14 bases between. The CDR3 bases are TGTGCCAGCAGCATTAGCGCCCCTACCACAGATACGCAGTATTTT. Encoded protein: CASSISAPTTDTQYF.

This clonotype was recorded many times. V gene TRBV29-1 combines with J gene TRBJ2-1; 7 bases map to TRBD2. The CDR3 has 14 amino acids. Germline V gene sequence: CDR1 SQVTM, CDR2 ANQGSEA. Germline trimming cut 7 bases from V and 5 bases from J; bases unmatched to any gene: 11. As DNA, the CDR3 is TGCAGCGACCAAGAGCCGCGGGGGAACAATGAGCAGTTCTTC. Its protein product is CSDQEPRGNNEQFF.

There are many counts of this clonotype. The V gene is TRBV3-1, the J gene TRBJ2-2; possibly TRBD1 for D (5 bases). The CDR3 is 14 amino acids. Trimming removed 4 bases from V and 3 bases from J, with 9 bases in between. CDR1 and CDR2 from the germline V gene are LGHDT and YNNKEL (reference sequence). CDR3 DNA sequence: TGTGCCAGCAGCCTCAGGGCGGACACCGGGGAGCTGTTTTTT. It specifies CASSLRADTGELFF.

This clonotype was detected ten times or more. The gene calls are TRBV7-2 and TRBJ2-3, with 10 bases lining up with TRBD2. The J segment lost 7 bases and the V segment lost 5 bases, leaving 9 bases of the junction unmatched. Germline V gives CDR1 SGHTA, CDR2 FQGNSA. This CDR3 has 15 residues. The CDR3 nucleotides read TGTGCCAGCAGCGGGACCCTAGCGGGAGTGCATACGCAGTATTTT. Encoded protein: CASSGTLAGVHTQYF.

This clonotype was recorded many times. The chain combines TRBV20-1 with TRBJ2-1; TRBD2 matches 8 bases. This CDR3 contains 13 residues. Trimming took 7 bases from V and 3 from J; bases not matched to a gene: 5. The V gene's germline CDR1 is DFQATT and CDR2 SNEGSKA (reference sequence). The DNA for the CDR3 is TGCAGTGGGACTAGCAGCCGCTACAATGAGCAGTTCTTC. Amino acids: CSGTSSRYNEQFF.

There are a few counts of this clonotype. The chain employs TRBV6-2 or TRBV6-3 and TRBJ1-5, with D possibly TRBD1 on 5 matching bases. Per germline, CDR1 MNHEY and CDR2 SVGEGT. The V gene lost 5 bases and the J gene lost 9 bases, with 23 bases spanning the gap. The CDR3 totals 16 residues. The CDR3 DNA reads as TGTGCCAGCAGTCCCCACTCCCCCGGGGCCCTTTTGCCCCAGCATTTT. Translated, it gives CASSPHSPGALLPQHF.